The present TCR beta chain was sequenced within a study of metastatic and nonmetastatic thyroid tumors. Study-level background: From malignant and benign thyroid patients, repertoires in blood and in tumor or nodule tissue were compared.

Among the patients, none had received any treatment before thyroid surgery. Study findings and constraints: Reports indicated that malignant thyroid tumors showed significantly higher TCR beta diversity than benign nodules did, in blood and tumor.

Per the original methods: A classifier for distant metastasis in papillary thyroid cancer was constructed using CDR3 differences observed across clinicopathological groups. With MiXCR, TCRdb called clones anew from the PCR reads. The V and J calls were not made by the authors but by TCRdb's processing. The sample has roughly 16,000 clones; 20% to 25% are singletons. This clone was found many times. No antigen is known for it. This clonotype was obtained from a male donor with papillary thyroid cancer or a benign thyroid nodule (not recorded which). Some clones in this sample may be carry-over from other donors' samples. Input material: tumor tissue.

The DNA for the CDR3 is TGTGCCAGCAGTCCCGGTTCAGCGAATGATGAGCAGTTCTTC. It translates to CASSPGSANDEQFF. The genes are TRBV6-1 and TRBJ2-1; D gene uncertain. The germline gives CDR1 MNHNS, CDR2 SASEGT. Deletions cut 5 bases from V and 8 bases from J, with 16 bases between. The CDR3 is 14 amino acids.